This T cell receptor (beta chain) was documented in a study of blood T cell repertoires in COVID-19. Clones were sequenced by immunoSEQ multiplex PCR, and TCRdb holds only the in-frame ones, with some missing. The table has approximately 330,000 clones, about 86% seen once. The TCR originated in a middle-aged woman with acute COVID-19. Sample: PBMCs or T cells enriched from blood (not recorded which).

The CDR3 sequence is CASSGTRGDEQFF. CDR3 nucleotides: TGTGCCAGCAGCGGCACACGAGGAGATGAGCAGTTCTTC. The chain is built from TRBV7-9 and TRBJ2-1; D is unclear. Trimming removed 5 bases from V and 8 bases from J, with 13 bases in between. The CDR3 totals 13 residues. CDR1 and CDR2 from the germline V gene are SEHNR and FQNEAQ (reference sequence).